The clone carrying this TCR beta chain was seen more than once but under ten times. Participant-given clinical history determined each cohort assignment. Two negative PCRs, clearance, or symptom resolution were required of recovered Cohort 3 donors. From germline, CDR1 is SNHLY and CDR2 FYNNEI. The V segment lost 2 bases and the J segment 4 bases; nucleotides outside the gene matches: 5. The CDR3 length is 15 residues. The data are from a study of blood T cell repertoires in COVID-19. Method: immunoSEQ multiplex PCR; TCRdb's copy keeps in-frame clones and lacks some. The table shows hundreds of thousands of clones, with about 90% occurring only once.

Sequencing used PBMCs or T cells enriched from blood (not recorded which). The chain carries TRBV2 and TRBJ2-1, with 7 bases that match TRBD2. The TCR was taken from a woman aged 30 to 39 who had recovered from COVID-19. CDR3 nucleotide sequence: TGTGCCAGCAGTGAACTGCCTAGCGGATACAATGAGCAGTTCTTC. Its translation: CASSELPSGYNEQFF.